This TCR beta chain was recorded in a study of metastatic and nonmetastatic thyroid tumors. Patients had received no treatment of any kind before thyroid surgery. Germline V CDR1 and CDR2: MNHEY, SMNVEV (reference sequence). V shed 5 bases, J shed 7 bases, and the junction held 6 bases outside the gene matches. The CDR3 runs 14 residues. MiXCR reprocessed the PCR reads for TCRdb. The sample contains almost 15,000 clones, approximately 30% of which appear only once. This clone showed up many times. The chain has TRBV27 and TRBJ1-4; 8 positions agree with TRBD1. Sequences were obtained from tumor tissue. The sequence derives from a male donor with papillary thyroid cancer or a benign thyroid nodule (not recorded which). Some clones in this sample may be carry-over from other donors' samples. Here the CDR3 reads CASSAGGTGEKLFF. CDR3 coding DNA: TGTGCCAGCAGTGCAGGGGGCACGGGTGAAAAACTGTTTTTT.